These T cell receptor beta chains were read from a single sample in a study of Ad26.COV2.S vaccination and SARS-CoV-2 variants. TCRdb's table, derived via immunoSEQ multiplex PCR, lists solely in-frame clones and lacks some. The data show some 340,000 clones, more than 70% seen once. Here the sequenced sample was peripheral blood, taken in a trial of Ad26.COV2.S vaccine versus placebo. These receptors all come from a person aged 18-65 years who received the Ad26.COV2.S COVID-19 vaccine or a placebo. The CDR3 runs from the conserved cysteine through the conserved F or W. The D gene is left open where the match is weak. Where a row states a size, it is once, few, many or the class of an expanded clone; other rows omit it.

abundance	v_gene	j_gene	d_gene	CDR3aa	CDR3nt
.	TRBV9	TRBJ2-7	TRBD1	CASSVGGGQARAYEQYF	TGTGCCAGCAGCGTAGGAGGGGGCCAGGCTAGAGCCTACGAGCAGTACTTC
.	TRBV18	TRBJ2-5	.	CASSPQTGVGETQYF	TGTGCCAGCTCACCGCAGACGGGGGTCGGAGAGACCCAGTACTTC
.	TRBV15	TRBJ1-1	.	CATSRDKGVLKDTEAFF	TGTGCCACCAGCAGAGATAAGGGGGTGCTAAAGGACACTGAAGCTTTCTTT
.	TRBV25-1	TRBJ1-5	.	CASSESGGQPQHF	TGTGCCAGCAGTGAATCGGGAGGCCAGCCCCAGCATTTT
once	TRBV20-1	TRBJ2-7	.	CSAGLGAEQYF	TGCAGTGCTGGTCTCGGGGCCGAGCAGTACTTC
few	TRBV2	TRBJ2-2	TRBD1	CASSARTGGTGELFF	TGTGCCAGCAGTGCTCGGACAGGCGGGACCGGGGAGCTGTTTTTT
.	TRBV30	TRBJ1-6	.	CAWSPNIDSPLHF	TGTGCCTGGAGCCCTAACATTGATTCACCCCTCCACTTT
.	TRBV24-1	TRBJ1-1	.	CATSDSTGISEAFF	TGTGCCACCAGTGACAGTACAGGAATCTCTGAAGCTTTCTTT
.	TRBV5-6	TRBJ2-7	TRBD2	CASTVYTSGGPYEQYF	TGTGCCAGCACGGTCTACACTAGCGGGGGCCCCTACGAGCAGTACTTC
.	TRBV7-2	TRBJ2-1	.	CASSLDYNEQFF	TGTGCCAGCAGCTTGGACTACAATGAGCAGTTCTTC
once	TRBV14	TRBJ2-5	.	CLSETQYF	TGCTTAAGCGAGACCCAGTACTTC
.	TRBV7-2	TRBJ1-2	.	CASSLVGDGYTF	TGTGCCAGCAGCTTAGTAGGGGATGGCTACACCTTC
.	TRBV7-2	TRBJ2-7	.	CASSSEYGGQVYSYEQYF	TGTGCCAGCAGCTCGGAATACGGGGGGCAGGTGTACTCCTACGAGCAGTACTTC
.	TRBV5-4	TRBJ1-4	.	CASSATRANEKLFF	TGTGCCAGCAGCGCCACGCGGGCTAATGAAAAACTGTTTTTT
.	TRBV4-3	TRBJ1-2	.	CASSRTLRGSDYGYTF	TGCGCCAGCAGCCGCACACTGAGGGGCTCGGACTATGGCTACACCTTC
once	TRBV9	TRBJ2-5	.	CASSVALGTRETQYF	TGTGCCAGCAGCGTAGCCTTAGGGACGAGAGAGACCCAGTACTTC
.	TRBV5-4	TRBJ2-1	.	CASTPGENEQFF	TGTGCCAGCACCCCCGGGGAGAATGAGCAGTTCTTC
.	TRBV5-4	TRBJ1-5	.	CASSIQPLTKGSNQPQHF	TGTGCCAGCAGCATTCAGCCGCTGACAAAAGGGAGCAATCAGCCCCAGCATTTT
.	TRBV4-3	TRBJ2-7	TRBD2	CASSPQRGSYEQYF	TGCGCCAGCAGCCCTCAGCGGGGAAGCTACGAGCAGTACTTC
.	TRBV6-5	TRBJ1-1	TRBD1	CASSYRTGDTEAFF	TGTGCCAGCAGTTACCGTACAGGGGACACTGAAGCTTTCTTT
.	TRBV6-1	TRBJ1-6	.	CASSEVLQGSPLHF	TGTGCCAGCAGTGAGGTCCTCCAGGGTTCACCCCTCCACTTT
once	TRBV5-1	TRBJ2-2	.	CASSTLVTGELFF	TGCGCCAGCAGCACTCTGGTCACCGGGGAGCTGTTTTTT
.	TRBV11-2	TRBJ2-7	.	CASSLSREQYF	TGTGCCAGCAGCTTAAGTCGGGAGCAGTACTTC
.	TRBV7-8	TRBJ1-1	TRBD1	CASRKTGDTEAFF	TGTGCCAGCAGGAAGACAGGGGATACTGAAGCTTTCTTT
.	TRBV5-4	TRBJ2-3	TRBD2	CASSLAGGPGTQYF	TGTGCCAGCAGTCTAGCGGGGGGGCCCGGTACGCAGTATTTT
.	TRBV7-2	TRBJ2-7	.	CASSFNGASSYEQYF	TGTGCCAGCAGCTTTAACGGGGCGAGCTCCTACGAGCAGTACTTC
.	TRBV18	TRBJ1-2	.	CASSEKTGNYGYTF	TGTGCCAGCTCAGAAAAAACAGGGAACTATGGCTACACCTTC
.	TRBV12-3/TRBV12-4	TRBJ2-1	.	CASRGGGNEQFF	TGTGCCAGCAGAGGGGGGGGGAATGAGCAGTTCTTC
once	TRBV19	TRBJ1-6	TRBD1	CASSARTGDSPLHF	TGTGCCAGTAGTGCCAGGACAGGGGATTCACCCCTCCACTTT
.	TRBV5-8	TRBJ2-3	TRBD2	CASSLEGGGAVTQYF	TGTGCCAGCAGCTTGGAGGGCGGGGGGGCCGTTACGCAGTATTTT
many	TRBV6-4	TRBJ2-3	.	CASSERGTDTQYF	TGTGCCAGCAGTGAGCGGGGCACAGATACGCAGTATTTT
.	TRBV6-2/TRBV6-3	TRBJ1-1	.	CASSYKTGLEWNTEAFF	TGTGCCAGCAGTTACAAAACAGGGTTGGAGTGGAACACTGAAGCTTTCTTT
.	TRBV5-1	TRBJ2-5	TRBD1	CASSPWTGLEETQYF	TGCGCCAGCAGCCCCTGGACAGGGCTCGAAGAGACCCAGTACTTC
.	TRBV19	TRBJ2-6	.	CASSLLWTAGANVLTF	TGTGCCAGTAGTCTTCTATGGACAGCTGGGGCCAACGTCCTGACTTTC
.	TRBV5-1	TRBJ1-5	.	CASSFGRDQPQHF	TGCGCCAGCAGCTTCGGAAGAGATCAGCCCCAGCATTTT
many	TRBV7-9	TRBJ2-6	TRBD1	CASSSGLTGFSSGANVLTF	TGTGCCAGCAGCTCGGGGTTGACAGGGTTTTCCTCTGGGGCCAACGTCCTGACTTTC
.	TRBV9	TRBJ2-3	.	CASSVTGSDTQYF	TGTGCCAGCAGCGTAACAGGGTCAGATACGCAGTATTTT
.	TRBV9	TRBJ2-6	TRBD1	CASSEPGQRISGANVLTF	TGTGCCAGCAGCGAGCCGGGACAGCGAATCTCTGGGGCCAACGTCCTGACTTTC
.	TRBV7-2	TRBJ1-2	TRBD1	CASSSSAGQNNYGYTF	TGTGCCAGCAGCTCGTCCGCGGGACAGAACAACTATGGCTACACCTTC
.	TRBV6-2/TRBV6-3	TRBJ2-2	.	CASSYAGGGELFF	TGTGCCAGCAGTTACGCGGGTGGCGGGGAGCTGTTTTTT
.	TRBV6-1	TRBJ2-2	TRBD2	CASSVLAGAGRTGELFF	TGTGCCAGCAGTGTTCTAGCGGGGGCCGGTAGGACCGGGGAGCTGTTTTTT
.	TRBV7-2	TRBJ1-4	.	CASSSAQGGIEKLFF	TGTGCCAGCAGCTCCGCACAGGGCGGAATTGAAAAACTGTTTTTT
once	TRBV7-2	TRBJ1-2	.	CASSLVPDPATFYGYTF	TGTGCCAGCAGCTTAGTTCCGGACCCCGCAACCTTCTATGGCTACACCTTC
.	TRBV18	TRBJ1-2	.	CASSPDISNYGYTF	TGTGCCAGCTCACCAGACATCAGTAACTATGGCTACACCTTC
.	TRBV10-3	TRBJ2-2	.	CAISRKGGNTGELFF	TGTGCCATCAGTCGCAAAGGGGGAAACACCGGGGAGCTGTTTTTT
.	TRBV4-1	TRBJ1-2	TRBD1	CASSQAPLGTDIYGYTF	TGCGCCAGCAGCCAAGCGCCCCTCGGGACAGACATCTATGGCTACACCTTC
.	TRBV7-9	TRBJ1-4	.	CASSPFAGEKLFF	TGTGCCAGCAGCCCTTTTGCGGGTGAAAAACTGTTTTTT
.	TRBV25-1	TRBJ2-7	.	CASSVGPRGSYEQYF	TGTGCCAGCAGTGTGGGCCCGAGGGGGTCCTACGAGCAGTACTTC
.	TRBV6-2/TRBV6-3	TRBJ1-5	.	CASRYPSTDRRDNQPQHF	TGTGCCAGCAGGTACCCTTCGACAGACCGGCGCGACAATCAGCCCCAGCATTTT
.	TRBV30	TRBJ2-1	TRBD2	CAWTPSGGRWFF	TGTGCCTGGACACCTTCGGGGGGGAGGTGGTTCTTC
.	TRBV9	TRBJ1-5	.	CASSASGATGEPQHF	TGTGCCAGCAGCGCTTCGGGGGCTACCGGAGAGCCCCAGCATTTT
.	TRBV7-9	TRBJ2-1	.	CASSLEADPRDEQFF	TGTGCCAGCAGCTTAGAGGCGGACCCAAGGGATGAGCAGTTCTTC
.	TRBV7-9	TRBJ1-2	.	CASSLQGTGGYTF	TGTGCCAGCAGCTTACAGGGAACGGGAGGCTACACCTTC
.	TRBV6-5	TRBJ1-1	TRBD1	CASRLDRKNTEAFF	TGTGCCAGCAGGCTGGACAGGAAAAACACTGAAGCTTTCTTT
few	TRBV9	TRBJ2-2	.	CASSPRLQGGTGELFF	TGTGCCAGCAGCCCCCGTCTGCAGGGGGGCACCGGGGAGCTGTTTTTT
.	TRBV7-2	TRBJ2-1	TRBD2	CASTLQRATSGGRRNEQFF	TGTGCCAGCACCCTACAACGCGCGACTAGCGGGGGCCGGAGGAATGAGCAGTTCTTC
.	TRBV9	TRBJ2-1	TRBD1	CASSVGLGQGLNEQFF	TGTGCCAGCAGCGTAGGGTTGGGACAGGGTCTCAATGAGCAGTTCTTC
.	TRBV15	TRBJ2-7	.	CATSRDPGQAYEQYF	TGTGCCACCAGCAGAGATCCGGGACAAGCCTACGAGCAGTACTTC
.	TRBV18	TRBJ1-1	TRBD1	CASSRQGSNTEAFF	TGTGCCAGCTCGCGACAGGGGTCGAACACTGAAGCTTTCTTT
.	TRBV4-3	TRBJ1-2	.	CASSPSHVGRYGYTF	TGCGCCAGCAGCCCGAGCCATGTGGGGCGCTATGGCTACACCTTC